This TCR beta chain emerged from a study of blood T cell repertoires in COVID-19. Study in general: Acute and convalescent COVID-19 specimens originated in the United States, Italy and Spain.

The CDR3 is 16 residues long. The germline CDR1 and CDR2 sequences are MNHEY and SMNVEV (reference sequence). V lost 0 bases to trimming and J lost 0 bases, with 12 bases between them. Participant age was roughly 18 to 95 years, and participants resided in roughly 25 US areas. The study counted Cohort 3 donors as recovered given two negative PCRs, clearance, or symptom resolution. Here immunoSEQ multiplex PCR was the method, and the copy in TCRdb shows in-frame clones only, minus some. The sample contains roughly 380,000 clones, more than 75% of which appear only once. Sequences were obtained from PBMCs or T cells enriched from blood (not recorded which). This receptor was identified in a man aged 25 to 45 who had recovered from COVID-19. The chain is built from TRBV27 and TRBJ2-7, with D perhaps matching TRBD1 (5 bases). The CDR3 region has the DNA TGTGCCAGCAGTTTATCGTCAGGGTCTAACTCCTACGAGCAGTACTTC. As protein: CASSLSSGSNSYEQYF.